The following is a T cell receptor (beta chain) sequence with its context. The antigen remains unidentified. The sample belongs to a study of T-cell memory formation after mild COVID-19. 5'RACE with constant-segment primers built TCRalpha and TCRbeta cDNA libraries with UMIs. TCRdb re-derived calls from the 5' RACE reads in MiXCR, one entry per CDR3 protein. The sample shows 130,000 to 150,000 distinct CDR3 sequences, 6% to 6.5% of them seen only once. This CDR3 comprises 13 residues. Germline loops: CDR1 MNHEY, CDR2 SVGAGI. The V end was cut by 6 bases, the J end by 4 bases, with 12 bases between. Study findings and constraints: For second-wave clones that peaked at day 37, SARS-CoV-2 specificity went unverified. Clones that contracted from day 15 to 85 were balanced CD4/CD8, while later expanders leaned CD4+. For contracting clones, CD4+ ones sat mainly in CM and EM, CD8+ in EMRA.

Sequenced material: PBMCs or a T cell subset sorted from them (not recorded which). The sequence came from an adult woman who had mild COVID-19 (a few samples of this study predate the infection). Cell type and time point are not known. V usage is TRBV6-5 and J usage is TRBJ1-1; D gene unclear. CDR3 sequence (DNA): TGTGCCAGCAGGGTTGACGGGCCCACTGAAGCTTTCTTT. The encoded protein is CASRVDGPTEAFF.